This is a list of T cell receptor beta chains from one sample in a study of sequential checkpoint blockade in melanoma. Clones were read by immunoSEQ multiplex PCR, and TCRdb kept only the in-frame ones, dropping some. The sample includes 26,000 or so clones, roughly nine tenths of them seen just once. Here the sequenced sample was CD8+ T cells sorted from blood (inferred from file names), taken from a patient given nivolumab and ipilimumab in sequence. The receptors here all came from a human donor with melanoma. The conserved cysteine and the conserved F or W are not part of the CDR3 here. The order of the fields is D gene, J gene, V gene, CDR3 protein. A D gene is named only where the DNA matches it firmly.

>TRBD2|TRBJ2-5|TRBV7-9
ASSPPGGGGQETQY
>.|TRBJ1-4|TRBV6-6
ASSFLFPDEKLF
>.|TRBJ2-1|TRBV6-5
ASSSSGRLNEQF
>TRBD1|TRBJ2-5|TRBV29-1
STEAGGETQY
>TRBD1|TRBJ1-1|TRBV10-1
ASSEDNGTGPSAEAF
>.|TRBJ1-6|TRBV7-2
ASSFSSYNSPPH
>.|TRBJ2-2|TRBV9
ASSVESYTGELF
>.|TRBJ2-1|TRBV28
ASNPGLLYNEQF
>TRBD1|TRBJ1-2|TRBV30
AWVGQGSYGYT
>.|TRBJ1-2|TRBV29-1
SVEVPESPGYT
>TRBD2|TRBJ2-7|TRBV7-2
ASSPSGSYEQY
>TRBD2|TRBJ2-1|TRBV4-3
ASSQGLAGGYNEQF
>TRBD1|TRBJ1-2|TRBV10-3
AIPSEPQGALNYGYT
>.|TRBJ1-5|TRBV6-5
ASSYSSSNQPQH
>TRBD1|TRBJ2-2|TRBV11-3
ASSLDRPGELF
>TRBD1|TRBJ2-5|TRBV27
ASSLGTGEVQETQY
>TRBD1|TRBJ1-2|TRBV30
ALYGQGRNGYT
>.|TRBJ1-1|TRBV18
ASSPEVYEAF
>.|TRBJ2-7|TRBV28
ASSFASPVGEQY
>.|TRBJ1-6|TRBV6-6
ASSAGPGTNSPLH
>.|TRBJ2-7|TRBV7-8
ASSVTSQGHEQY
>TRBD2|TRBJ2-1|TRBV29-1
STGGLAGKSYNEQF
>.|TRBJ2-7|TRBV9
ASSPRTGEQY
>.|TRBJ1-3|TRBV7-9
ASSLGGSSGNTIY
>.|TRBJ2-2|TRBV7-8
ASSLYRPNTGELF
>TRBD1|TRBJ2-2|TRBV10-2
AGRDRNTGELF
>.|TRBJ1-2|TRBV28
ASSFPQGFNYGYT
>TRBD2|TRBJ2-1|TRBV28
ASSFGGGLAGYNEQF
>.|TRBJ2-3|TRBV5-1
ASRWRRDGDTQY
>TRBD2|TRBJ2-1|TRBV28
ASSSGLADYNEQF
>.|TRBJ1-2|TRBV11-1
ASSLEGKDGYT
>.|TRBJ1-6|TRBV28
ASSLRLRDSPLH
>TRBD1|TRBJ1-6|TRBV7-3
ASTSHEAGDSSYNSPLH
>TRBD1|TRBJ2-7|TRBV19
ASSRGTGAYEQY
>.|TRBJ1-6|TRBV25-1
ASNSGWNSPLH
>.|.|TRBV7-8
ASSSSIYEQY
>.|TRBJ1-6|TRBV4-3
ASSQDETAIYNSPLH
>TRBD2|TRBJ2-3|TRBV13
ASSLGPLLAGVSDTQY
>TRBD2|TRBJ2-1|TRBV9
ASSVDTSDTYNEQF
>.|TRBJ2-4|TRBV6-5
ASGSNNIQY
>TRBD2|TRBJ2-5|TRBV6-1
ASSELAGGPETQY
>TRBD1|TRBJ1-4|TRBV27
ASRGQGIGLF
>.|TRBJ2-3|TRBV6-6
ASPGEGTDTQY